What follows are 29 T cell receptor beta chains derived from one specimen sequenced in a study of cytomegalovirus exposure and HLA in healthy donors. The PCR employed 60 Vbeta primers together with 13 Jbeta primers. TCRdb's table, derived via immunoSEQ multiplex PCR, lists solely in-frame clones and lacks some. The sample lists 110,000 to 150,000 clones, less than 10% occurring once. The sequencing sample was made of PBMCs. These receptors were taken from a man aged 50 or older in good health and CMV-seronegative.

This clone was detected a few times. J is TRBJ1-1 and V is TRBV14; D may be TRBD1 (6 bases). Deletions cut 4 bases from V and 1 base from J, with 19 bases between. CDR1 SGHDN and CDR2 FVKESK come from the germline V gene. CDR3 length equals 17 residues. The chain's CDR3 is CASSRYGGRISNTEAFF. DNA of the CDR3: TGTGCCAGCAGCCGTTATGGGGGCCGAATTTCGAACACTGAAGCTTTCTTT.

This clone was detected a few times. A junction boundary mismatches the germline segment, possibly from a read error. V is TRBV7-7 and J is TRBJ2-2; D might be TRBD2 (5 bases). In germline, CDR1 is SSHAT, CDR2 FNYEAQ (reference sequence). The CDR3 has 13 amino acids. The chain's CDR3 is CASSLRGLGELFF. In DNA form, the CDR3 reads TGTGCTAGCAGCTTAAGAGGGCTCGGGGAGCTGTTTTTT.

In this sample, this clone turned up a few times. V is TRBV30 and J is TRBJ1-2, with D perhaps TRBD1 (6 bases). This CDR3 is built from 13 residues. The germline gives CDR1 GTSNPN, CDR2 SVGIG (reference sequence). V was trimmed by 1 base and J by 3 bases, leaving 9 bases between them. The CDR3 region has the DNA TGTGCCTGGAGTGACAGGGTCGACTATGGCTACACCTTC. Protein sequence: CAWSDRVDYGYTF.

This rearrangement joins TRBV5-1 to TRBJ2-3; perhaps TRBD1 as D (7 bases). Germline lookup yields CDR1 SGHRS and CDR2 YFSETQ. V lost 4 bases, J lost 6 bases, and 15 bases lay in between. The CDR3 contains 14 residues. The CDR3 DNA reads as TGCGCCAGCAGCCCGGCGACAGGGAGGGATACGCAGTATTTT. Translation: CASSPATGRDTQYF.

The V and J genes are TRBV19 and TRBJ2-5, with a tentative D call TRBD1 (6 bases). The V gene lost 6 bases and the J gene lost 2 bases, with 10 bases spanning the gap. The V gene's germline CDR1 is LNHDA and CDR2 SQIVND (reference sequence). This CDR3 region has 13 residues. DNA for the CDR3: TGTGCCAGTAGCGGACAGACTCAAGAGACCCAGTACTTC. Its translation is CASSGQTQETQYF.

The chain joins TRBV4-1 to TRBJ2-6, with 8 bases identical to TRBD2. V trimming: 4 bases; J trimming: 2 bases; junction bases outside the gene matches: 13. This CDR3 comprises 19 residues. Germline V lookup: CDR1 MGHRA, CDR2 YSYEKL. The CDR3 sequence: CASSPSGIIAGTGANVLTF. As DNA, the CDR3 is TGCGCCAGCAGCCCAAGCGGGATAATAGCGGGAACTGGGGCCAACGTCCTGACTTTC.

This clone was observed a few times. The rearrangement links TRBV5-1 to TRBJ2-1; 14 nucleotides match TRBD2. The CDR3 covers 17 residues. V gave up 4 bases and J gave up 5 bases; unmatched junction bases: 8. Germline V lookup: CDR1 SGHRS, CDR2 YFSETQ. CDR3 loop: CASSLPGLAGVNNEQFF. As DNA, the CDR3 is TGCGCCAGCAGCCTACCGGGACTAGCGGGAGTTAACAATGAGCAGTTCTTC.

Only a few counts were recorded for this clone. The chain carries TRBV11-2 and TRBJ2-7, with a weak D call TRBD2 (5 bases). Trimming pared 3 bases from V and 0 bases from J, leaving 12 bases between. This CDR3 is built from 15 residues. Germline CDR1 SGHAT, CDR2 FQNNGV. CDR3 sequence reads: CASSLVGVSSYEQYF. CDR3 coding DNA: TGTGCCAGCAGCTTGGTCGGGGTAAGCTCCTACGAGCAGTACTTC. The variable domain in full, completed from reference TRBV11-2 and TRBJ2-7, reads EAGVAQSPRYKIIEKRQSVAFWCNPISGHATLYWYQQILGQGPKLLIQFQNNGVVDDSQLPKDRFSAERLKGVDSTLKIQPAKLEDSAVYLCASSLVGVSSYEQYFGPGTRLTVT.

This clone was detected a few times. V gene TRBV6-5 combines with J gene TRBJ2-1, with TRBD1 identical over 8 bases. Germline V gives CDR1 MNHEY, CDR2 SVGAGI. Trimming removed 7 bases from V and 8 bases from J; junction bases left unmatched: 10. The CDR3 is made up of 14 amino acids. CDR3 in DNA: TGTGCCAGCAAGCCCTCGGCAGGGGGCGATGAGCAGTTCTTC. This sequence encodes CASKPSAGGDEQFF.

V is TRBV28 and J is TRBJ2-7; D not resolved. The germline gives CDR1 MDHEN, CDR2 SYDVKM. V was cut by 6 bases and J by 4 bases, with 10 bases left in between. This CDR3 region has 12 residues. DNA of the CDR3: TGTGCCAGCAGCCGACATACTTACGAGCAGTACTTC. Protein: CASSRHTYEQYF.

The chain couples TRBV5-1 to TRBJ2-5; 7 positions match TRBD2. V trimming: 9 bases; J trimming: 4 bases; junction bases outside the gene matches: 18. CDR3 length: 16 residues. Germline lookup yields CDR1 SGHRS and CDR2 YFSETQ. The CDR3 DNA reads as TGCGCCACCTCCACAAACCTGGGGGGGGAAGGAGAGACCCAGTACTTC. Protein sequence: CATSTNLGGEGETQYF.

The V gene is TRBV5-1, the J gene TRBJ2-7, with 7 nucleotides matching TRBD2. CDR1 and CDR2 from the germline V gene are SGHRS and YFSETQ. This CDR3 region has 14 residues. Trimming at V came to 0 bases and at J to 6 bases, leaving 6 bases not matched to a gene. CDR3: CASSLALAAAEQYF. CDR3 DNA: TGCGCCAGCAGCTTGGCTCTAGCGGCGGCCGAGCAGTACTTC.

CDR3 DNA: TGTGCCAGCATACTCGGGGGGCGCTACACCTTC. As protein: CASILGGRYTF. The rearrangement joins TRBV27 to TRBJ1-2; D might be TRBD1 (6 bases). The V gene's germline CDR1 is MNHEY and CDR2 SMNVEV (reference sequence). The CDR3 sequence is 11 residues long. The V end lost 7 bases, the J end lost 9 bases, and 12 bases lay between the germline ends.

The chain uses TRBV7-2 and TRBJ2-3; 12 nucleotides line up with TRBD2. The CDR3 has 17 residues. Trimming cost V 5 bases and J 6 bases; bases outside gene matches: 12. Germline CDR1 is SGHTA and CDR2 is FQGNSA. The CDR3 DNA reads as TGTGCCAGCAGCATTACGACTAGCGGGAGTGGGGCGGATACGCAGTATTTT. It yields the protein CASSITTSGSGADTQYF. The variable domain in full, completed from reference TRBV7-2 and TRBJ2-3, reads GAGVSQSPSNKVTEKGKDVELRCDPISGHTALYWYRQSLGQGLEFLIYFQGNSAPDKSGLPSDRFSAERTGGSVSTLTIQRTQQEDSAVYLCASSITTSGSGADTQYFGPGTRLTVL.

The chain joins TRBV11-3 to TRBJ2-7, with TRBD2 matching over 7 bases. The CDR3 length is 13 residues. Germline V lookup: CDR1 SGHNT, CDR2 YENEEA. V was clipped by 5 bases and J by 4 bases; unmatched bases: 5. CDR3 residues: CASSPNGGYEQYF. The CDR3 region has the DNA TGTGCCAGCAGCCCCAACGGGGGGTACGAGCAGTACTTC.

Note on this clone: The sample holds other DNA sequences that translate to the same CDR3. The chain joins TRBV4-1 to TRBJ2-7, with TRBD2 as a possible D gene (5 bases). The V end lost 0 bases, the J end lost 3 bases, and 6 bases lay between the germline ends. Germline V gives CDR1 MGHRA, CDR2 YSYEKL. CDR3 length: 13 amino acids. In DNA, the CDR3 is TGCGCCAGCAGCCAAGACCGGGGCTACGAGCAGTACTTC. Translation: CASSQDRGYEQYF.

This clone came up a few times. As DNA, the CDR3 is TGTGCCAGCAGTTCCGGGACTAGAACCTACGAGCAGTACTTC. Its protein is CASSSGTRTYEQYF. V usage is TRBV28 and J usage is TRBJ2-7, with 8 bases lining up with TRBD2. Germline lookup yields CDR1 MDHEN and CDR2 SYDVKM. The CDR3 has 14 amino acids. J gave up 2 bases and V 4 bases, and 4 bases lay outside the gene matches. Full variable domain (remainder filled in from reference TRBV28 and TRBJ2-7): DVKVTQSSRYLVKRTGEKVFLECVQDMDHENMFWYRQDPGLGLRLIYFSYDVKMKEKGDIPEGYSVSREKKERFSLILESASTNQTSMYLCASSSGTRTYEQYFGPGTRLTVT.

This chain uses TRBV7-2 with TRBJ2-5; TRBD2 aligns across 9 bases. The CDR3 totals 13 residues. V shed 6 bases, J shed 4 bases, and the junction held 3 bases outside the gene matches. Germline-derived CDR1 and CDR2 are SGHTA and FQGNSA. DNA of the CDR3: TGTGCCAGCAGGGATAGCGGGGGAGAGACCCAGTACTTC. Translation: CASRDSGGETQYF.

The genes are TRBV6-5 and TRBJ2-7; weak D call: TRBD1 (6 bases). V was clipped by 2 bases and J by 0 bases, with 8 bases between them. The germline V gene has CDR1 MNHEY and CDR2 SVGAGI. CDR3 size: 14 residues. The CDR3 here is CASSYRDTSYEQYF. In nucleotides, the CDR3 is TGTGCCAGCAGTTACCGGGACACCTCCTACGAGCAGTACTTC.

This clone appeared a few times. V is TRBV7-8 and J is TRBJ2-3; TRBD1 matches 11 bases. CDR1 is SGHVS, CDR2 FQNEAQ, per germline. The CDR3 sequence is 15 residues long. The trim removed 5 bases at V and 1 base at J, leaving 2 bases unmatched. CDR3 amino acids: CASSRDRGGTDTQYF. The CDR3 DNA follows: TGTGCCAGCAGCCGGGACAGGGGGGGCACAGATACGCAGTATTTT.

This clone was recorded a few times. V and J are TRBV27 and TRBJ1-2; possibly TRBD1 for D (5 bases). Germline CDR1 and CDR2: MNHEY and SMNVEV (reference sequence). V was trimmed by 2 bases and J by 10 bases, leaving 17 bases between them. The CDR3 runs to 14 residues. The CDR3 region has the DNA TGTGCCAGCAGTTTAGGGGCAGGACCTTTTACCTACACCTTC. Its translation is CASSLGAGPFTYTF.

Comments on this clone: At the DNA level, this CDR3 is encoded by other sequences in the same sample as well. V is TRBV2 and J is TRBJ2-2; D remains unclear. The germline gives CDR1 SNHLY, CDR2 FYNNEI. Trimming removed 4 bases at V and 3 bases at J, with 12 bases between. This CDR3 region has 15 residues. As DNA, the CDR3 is TGTGCCAGCAGTGTGAGCCAGAGGCACACCGGGGAGCTGTTTTTT. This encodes CASSVSQRHTGELFF.

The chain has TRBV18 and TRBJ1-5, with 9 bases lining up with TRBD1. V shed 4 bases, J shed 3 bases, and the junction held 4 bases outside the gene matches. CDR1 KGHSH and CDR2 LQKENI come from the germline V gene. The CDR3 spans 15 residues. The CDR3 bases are TGTGCCAGCTCACTCGGACAGGGGACCAATCAGCCCCAGCATTTT. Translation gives CASSLGQGTNQPQHF.

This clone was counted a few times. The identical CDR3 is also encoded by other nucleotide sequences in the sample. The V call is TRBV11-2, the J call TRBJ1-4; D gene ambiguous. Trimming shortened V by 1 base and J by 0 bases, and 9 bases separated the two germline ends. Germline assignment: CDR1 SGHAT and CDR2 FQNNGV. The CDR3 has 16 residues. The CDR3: CASSLGSGTTNEKLFF. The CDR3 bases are TGTGCCAGCAGCTTAGGGTCAGGTACAACTAATGAAAAACTGTTTTTT.

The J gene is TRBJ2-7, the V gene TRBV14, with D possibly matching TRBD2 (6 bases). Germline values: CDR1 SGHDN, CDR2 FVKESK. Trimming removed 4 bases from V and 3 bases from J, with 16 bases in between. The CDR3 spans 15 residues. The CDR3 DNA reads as TGTGCCAGCAGCCCCGTGCTGGCGGGGCACTACGAGCAGTACTTC. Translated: CASSPVLAGHYEQYF.

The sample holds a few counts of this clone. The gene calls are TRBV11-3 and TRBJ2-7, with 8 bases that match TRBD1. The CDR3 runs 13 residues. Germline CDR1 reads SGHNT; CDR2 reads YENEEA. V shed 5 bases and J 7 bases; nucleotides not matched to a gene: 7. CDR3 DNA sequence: TGTGCCAGCAGCATCACAGGGGGGAGTGAGCAGTACTTC. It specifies CASSITGGSEQYF.

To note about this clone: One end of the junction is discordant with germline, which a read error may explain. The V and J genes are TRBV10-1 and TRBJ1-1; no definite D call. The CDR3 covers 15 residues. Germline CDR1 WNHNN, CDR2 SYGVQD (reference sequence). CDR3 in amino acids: CATSTPPLPCTEAFF. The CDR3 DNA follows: TGCGCCACCAGTACCCCCCCACTTCCCTGCACTGAAGCTTTCTTT.

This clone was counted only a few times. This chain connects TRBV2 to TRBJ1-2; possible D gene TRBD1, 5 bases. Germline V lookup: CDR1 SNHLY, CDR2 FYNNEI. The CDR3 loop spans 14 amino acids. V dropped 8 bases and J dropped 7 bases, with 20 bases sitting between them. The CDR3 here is CASVSGAAPGGYTF. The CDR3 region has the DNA TGTGCCAGCGTTAGCGGGGCCGCTCCAGGTGGCTACACCTTC.

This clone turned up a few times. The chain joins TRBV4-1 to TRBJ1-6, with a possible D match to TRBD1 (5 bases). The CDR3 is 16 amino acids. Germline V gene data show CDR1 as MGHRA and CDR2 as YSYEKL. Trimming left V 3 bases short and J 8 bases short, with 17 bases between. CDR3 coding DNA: TGCGCCAGCAGCCAGTCCGGGACGGAGGGTTATTCACCCCTCCACTTT. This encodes CASSQSGTEGYSPLHF.